The 10 T cell receptor beta chains listed next were all sequenced from one sample in a study of blood T cells in healthy people across ages. Then a second PCR, running about 6 to 12 cycles, was carried out with a sample-barcoded 5' primer and a J-beta primer mix. One entry per CDR3 protein, called by TCRdb with MiXCR from the 5' RACE reads. This table has hundreds of thousands of distinct CDR3 sequences, under 40% appearing once. The sequenced sample was blood. These receptor sequences come from a man aged 18 to 29 in good health.

The genes are TRBV7-2 and TRBJ1-1; D is possibly TRBD1 (6 bases). Germline assignment: CDR1 SGHTA and CDR2 FQGNSA. Between the trimmed V and J ends, which lost 3 bases and 1 base, there was a span of 12 bases. The CDR3 contains 15 residues. The CDR3 is CASSFQGGQNTEAFF. The CDR3 region has the DNA TGTGCCAGCAGCTTCCAAGGGGGGCAGAACACTGAAGCTTTCTTT.

This clonotype was seen a handful of times. The chain links TRBV7-9 to TRBJ2-1; maybe TRBD1 (5 bases). CDR3 length: 16 amino acids. V shed 4 bases and J shed 1 base, with 14 bases lying between them. CDR1 is SEHNR and CDR2 is FQNEAQ in the germline V gene (reference sequence). CDR3 loop: CASSSTGTSSYNEQFF. The CDR3 nucleotides read TGTGCCAGCAGCTCTACAGGCACTTCTTCCTACAATGAGCAGTTCTTC.

This clonotype was seen a few times. This rearrangement joins TRBV6-5 to TRBJ2-7, with 11 bases identical to TRBD1. The CDR3 contains 15 residues. Looked up from germline, CDR1 is MNHEY and CDR2 is SVGAGI. V trimming: 2 bases; J trimming: 5 bases; junction bases outside the gene matches: 5. CDR3 nucleotides: TGTGCCAGCAGTTACGACGGACAGGGGGCTGACGAGCAGTACTTC. Residues: CASSYDGQGADEQYF.

Remarks on this clonotype: The junction departs from germline at one end; a sequencing error may be responsible. This chain uses TRBV7-3 with TRBJ2-1; D is uncertain. This CDR3 has 12 amino acids. The V gene's germline CDR1 is SGHTA and CDR2 FQGTGA. CDR3 protein: CVSSLNRDEQFF. The CDR3 bases are TGTGTCAGCAGCCTCAACCGCGATGAGCAGTTCTTC.

The chain combines TRBV6-5 with TRBJ2-1, with D perhaps given as TRBD1 or TRBD2 (5 bases each). Germline values: CDR1 MNHEY, CDR2 SVGAGI. The ends were cut back, 2 bases at V and 6 bases at J, with 11 bases in the middle. CDR3 size: 14 residues. CDR3 sequence: CASSYGTRGNEQFF. The CDR3 DNA is TGTGCCAGCAGTTACGGGACGAGGGGCAATGAGCAGTTCTTC.

This sequence joins TRBV14 and TRBJ1-2; no firm D call. The V end lost 4 bases, the J end lost 3 bases, and 9 bases lay between the germline ends. The CDR3 spans 13 residues. Germline V gene sequence: CDR1 SGHDN, CDR2 FVKESK. The CDR3 is CASSPFGDYGYTF. The CDR3 DNA reads as TGTGCCAGCAGCCCCTTTGGGGACTATGGCTACACCTTC. Full variable domain (missing parts from reference TRBV14 and TRBJ1-2): EAGVTQFPSHSVIEKGQTVTLRCDPISGHDNLYWYRRVMGKEIKFLLHFVKESKQDESGMPNNRFLAERTGGTYSTLKVQPAELEDSGVYFCASSPFGDYGYTFGSGTRLTVV.

The rearrangement uses TRBV11-2 and TRBJ2-1; 8 positions match TRBD2. The CDR3 consists of 16 residues. Unmatched junction bases numbered 5, after V lost 2 bases and J lost 2 bases. Germline assignment: CDR1 SGHAT and CDR2 FQNNGV. CDR3 DNA: TGTGCCAGCAGCTTATCTAGCGGGTACCCCTACAATGAGCAGTTCTTC. Encoded protein: CASSLSSGYPYNEQFF.

This clonotype was counted a few times. The chain has TRBV4-2 and TRBJ1-1; D uncertain. CDR1 and CDR2 from the germline V gene are LGHNA and YNFKEQ. V lost 0 bases to trimming and J lost 11 bases, with 16 bases between them. The CDR3 is 14 amino acids. CDR3 DNA: TGTGCCAGCAGCCAAGATCTCGACCCAATTGTTGCTTTCTTT. Protein: CASSQDLDPIVAFF.

The chain links TRBV5-1 to TRBJ2-7; D is uncertain. The CDR3 loop spans 15 amino acids. Trimming took 0 bases from V and 0 from J, leaving 10 bases between them. Germline V lookup: CDR1 SGHRS, CDR2 YFSETQ. In DNA form, the CDR3 reads TGCGCCAGCAGCTTGGCTACCGCGAGCTCCTACGAGCAGTACTTC. This encodes CASSLATASSYEQYF.

The V and J genes are TRBV20-1 and TRBJ1-1; D ambiguous. Germline assignment: CDR1 DFQATT and CDR2 SNEGSKA (reference sequence). The CDR3 contains 13 residues. V was pared by 3 bases and J by 1 base, with 9 bases between. CDR3 residues: CSASKRGNTEAFF. In nucleotides, the CDR3 is TGCAGTGCTAGTAAACGAGGGAACACTGAAGCTTTCTTT.